This TCR beta chain was captured in a study of blood T cell repertoires in COVID-19. Overall study: Sample material is recorded as cDNA or gDNA derived from T cells, B-cell-depleted T cells, or PBMCs.

As handled by the study authors: Reference gene primer amplification yielded estimated nucleated cell counts. Produced via immunoSEQ multiplex PCR; TCRdb's table is partial and in-frame only. The V and J calls and clone size are taken from that table; D and trimming were inferred from the DNA. This table holds roughly 280,000 clones, 80% to 90% found once. The cohort comprised adults aged about 18 to 100 years residing in about 25 US areas. The CDR3 runs to 15 residues. V was shortened by 0 bases and J by 5 bases, with 11 bases between the two germline ends. Germline CDR1 reads SGHNT; CDR2 reads YYREEE (reference sequence).

The source is a woman aged 30 to 39 with acute COVID-19. The rearrangement joins TRBV5-4 to TRBJ1-4; unclear D gene. The sequenced sample consisted of PBMCs or T cells enriched from blood (not recorded which). The CDR3 region is CASSLAPQTNEKLFF. The CDR3 DNA reads TGTGCCAGCAGCTTGGCCCCACAGACCAATGAAAAACTGTTTTTT.